This entry describes one TCR beta chain. This record comes from a study of cytomegalovirus exposure and HLA in healthy donors. The PCR employed 60 Vbeta primers together with 13 Jbeta primers. Repertoires were generated with immunoSEQ multiplex PCR, while TCRdb's copy carries only in-frame clones and drops some. This table holds 95,000 to 150,000 clones, roughly 80% found once. Nominal health characterized the donors when sampled, though unrecorded immune exposures were likely. There are 16 residues in the CDR3. The germline gives CDR1 LGHNA, CDR2 YSLEER. The clonotype was recovered from a man aged 25-40 years in good health and CMV-seronegative. The chain uses TRBV4-3 and TRBJ2-5; 9 bases line up with TRBD1. With the DNA end fitting TRBJ2-7 better, the J assignment may be wrong. The source material was PBMCs. The CDR3 DNA reads as TGCGCCAGCAGCCAGGGCGGGACAGGGAGCTCCTACGAGCAGTACTTC. Protein sequence: CASSQGGTGSSYEQYF.